One and the same sample provided the 30 T cell receptor beta chains below, sequenced in a study of siplizumab effects on memory and regulatory T cells (dated by TCRdb to about 2019). The method was the immunoSEQ multiplex PCR assay. TCRdb's version of the immuneACCESS table is confined to in-frame rearrangements and falls short of the full clone set. An unresolved V gene accounts for under half of the shortfall where checked; the remainder is of unknown origin. This sample has 90,000 to 140,000 clones in its table, and roughly 91% of those were observed once. Of the sample, about 0.32% is held by the ten largest clones. Sequencing was carried out using CD4+ T cells sorted from blood. Receptor source: a human donor in good health.

The chain has TRBV6-1 and TRBJ1-5; 7 nucleotides match TRBD1. Germline assignment: CDR1 MNHNS and CDR2 SASEGT. The CDR3 covers 12 residues. V lost 7 bases, J lost 6 bases, and 3 bases stayed unmatched. The CDR3: CASKGAIQPQHF. The CDR3 region has the DNA TGTGCCAGCAAGGGGGCTATTCAGCCCCAGCATTTT.

In nucleotides, the CDR3 is TGTGCCTGGAGTGACTGGGGGGGAAACACCATATATTTT. It encodes CAWSDWGGNTIYF. The genes are TRBV30 and TRBJ1-3, with TRBD1 as a possible D gene (5 bases). Trimming took 1 base from V and 4 from J, leaving 8 bases between them. This CDR3 contains 13 residues. Germline CDR1 GTSNPN, CDR2 SVGIG (reference sequence).

The rearrangement links TRBV30 to TRBJ2-5; D is undetermined. The germline CDR1 and CDR2 sequences are GTSNPN and SVGIG (reference sequence). The CDR3 has 14 residues. V dropped 1 base and J dropped 1 base, with 10 bases sitting between them. CDR3: CAWSEGHLQETQYF. The CDR3 coding sequence is TGTGCCTGGAGTGAAGGGCACCTCCAAGAGACCCAGTACTTC.

The rearrangement uses TRBV9 and TRBJ2-1; 13 bases match TRBD2. Germline V gene lookup returns CDR1 SGDLS and CDR2 YYNGEE. This CDR3 is built from 17 residues. Losses at the gene ends were 4 bases for V and 4 bases for J; bases not matched to a gene: 8. CDR3 DNA: TGTGCCAGCAGCACCACGACTAGCGGGGGGCCTTACAATGAGCAGTTCTTC. It codes for CASSTTTSGGPYNEQFF.

V gene TRBV28 combines with J gene TRBJ1-5, with D possibly matching TRBD1 (6 bases). V lost 6 bases, J lost 9 bases, and 18 bases lay in between. This CDR3 has 14 residues. Germline CDR1 and CDR2: MDHEN and SYDVKM. The CDR3 protein is CASRPPGGPGPQHF. CDR3 nucleotide sequence: TGTGCCAGCAGGCCGCCCGGGGGCCCAGGGCCCCAGCATTTT.

This clone has just one count. The chain is built from TRBV5-4 and TRBJ1-2, with a weak D call TRBD1 (5 bases). V lost 6 bases to trimming and J lost 0 bases, with 12 bases between them. The CDR3 is 14 amino acids. CDR1 is SGHNT and CDR2 is YYREEE in the germline V gene (reference sequence). CDR3 in DNA: TGTGCCAGCAAACTTGACAGAGCTAACTATGGCTACACCTTC. It translates to CASKLDRANYGYTF.

The chain links TRBV7-9 to TRBJ1-2, with D hard to call. V was pared by 1 base and J by 8 bases, with 8 bases between. The germline gives CDR1 SEHNR, CDR2 FQNEAQ (reference sequence). The CDR3 has 12 amino acids. CDR3 protein: CASSLDPPGYTF. The CDR3 DNA follows: TGTGCCAGCAGCTTAGATCCCCCCGGCTACACCTTC. The full variable domain, its missing parts supplied by reference TRBV7-9 and TRBJ1-2, is DTGVSQNPRHKITKRGQNVTFRCDPISEHNRLYWYRQTLGQGPEFLTYFQNEAQLEKSRLLSDRFSAERPKGSFSTLEIQRTEQGDSAMYLCASSLDPPGYTFGSGTRLTVV.

This clone was detected only a few times. J is TRBJ2-7 and V is TRBV18; D gene ambiguous. This CDR3 comprises 14 residues. Germline CDR1 reads KGHSH; CDR2 reads LQKENI. V shed 3 bases and J shed 7 bases, with 16 bases lying between them. This CDR3 reads CASSPKTRRMEQYF. CDR3 coding DNA: TGTGCCAGCTCACCGAAGACCCGACGAATGGAGCAGTACTTC.

The chain recombines TRBV7-9 with TRBJ1-2, with D hard to call. The V end lost 1 base, the J end lost 1 base, and 7 bases lay between the germline ends. The CDR3 totals 14 residues. In germline, CDR1 is SEHNR, CDR2 FQNEAQ (reference sequence). This chain's CDR3 is CASSLVAVNYGYTF. The CDR3 bases are TGTGCCAGCAGCTTAGTGGCTGTTAACTATGGCTACACCTTC.

V gene TRBV4-3 combines with J gene TRBJ1-2; D is ambiguous. The V end lost 0 bases, the J end lost 3 bases, and 14 bases lay between the germline ends. CDR3 length: 16 amino acids. The germline V gene encodes CDR1 LGHNA and CDR2 YSLEER. CDR3 nucleotides: TGCGCCAGCAGCCAAGAACCGGCGGGTCCCCACTATGGCTACACCTTC. This gives the protein CASSQEPAGPHYGYTF.

V gene TRBV4-1 combines with J gene TRBJ2-1, with 9 positions matching TRBD1. V dropped 0 bases and J dropped 10; count of bases not matched to a gene: 13. The CDR3 covers 17 residues. Germline lookup yields CDR1 MGHRA and CDR2 YSYEKL. The CDR3: CASSQEFENRGLREQFF. In nucleotides, the CDR3 is TGCGCCAGCAGCCAAGAATTTGAGAACAGGGGGCTAAGAGAGCAGTTCTTC.

This clone occurred once. The gene calls are TRBV19 and TRBJ2-1, with a possible D match to TRBD1 (6 bases). The CDR3 is 14 residues long. Germline V CDR1 and CDR2: LNHDA, SQIVND (reference sequence). V dropped 6 bases and J dropped 8 bases, with 17 bases sitting between them. The CDR3, as DNA: TGTGCCAGTAGCCAGGACAGATGGGGATATGAGCAGTTCTTC. Its translation: CASSQDRWGYEQFF.

V and J are TRBV5-4 and TRBJ1-2, with 7 bases aligning to TRBD1. This CDR3 contains 16 residues. Germline CDR1 and CDR2: SGHNT and YYREEE (reference sequence). J lost 5 bases, V lost 1 base, and 11 bases had no gene match. Written as DNA, the CDR3 is TGTGCCAGCAGCTTGCGACGGGACAGCCCCCTTTATGGCTACACCTTC. Its translation is CASSLRRDSPLYGYTF.

The chain joins TRBV6-5 to TRBJ1-3; 7 nucleotides match TRBD1. Germline V gives CDR1 MNHEY, CDR2 SVGAGI. The V segment lost 6 bases and the J segment 1 base; nucleotides outside the gene matches: 6. The CDR3 has 15 residues. This CDR3 is CASSPDRDSGNTIYF. The CDR3 nucleotides read TGTGCCAGCAGCCCCGACAGGGATTCTGGAAACACCATATATTTT.

The rearrangement joins TRBV27 to TRBJ2-1; TRBD2 agrees at 7 bases. V shed 4 bases, J shed 0 bases, and the junction held 6 bases outside the gene matches. In germline, CDR1 is MNHEY, CDR2 SMNVEV (reference sequence). The CDR3 is 16 residues long. CDR3 bases: TGTGCCAGCAGTTCTCGACTAGCAGGCTCCTACAATGAGCAGTTCTTC. Protein: CASSSRLAGSYNEQFF.

The chain carries TRBV5-1 and TRBJ2-7, with D possibly being TRBD2 (6 bases). The germline V and J ends were trimmed by 0 bases and 0 bases, with 10 bases remaining between them. CDR1 SGHRS and CDR2 YFSETQ come from the germline V gene. The CDR3 is made up of 15 amino acids. This chain's CDR3 is CASSLVFGSSYEQYF. In nucleotides, the CDR3 is TGCGCCAGCAGCTTGGTTTTCGGGAGCTCCTACGAGCAGTACTTC. Together with reference TRBV5-1 and TRBJ2-7, the CDR3 gives the full variable domain: KAGVTQTPRYLIKTRGQQVTLSCSPISGHRSVSWYQQTPGQGLQFLFEYFSETQRNKGNFPGRFSGRQFSNSRSEMNVSTLELGDSALYLCASSLVFGSSYEQYFGPGTRLTVT.

The chain is built from TRBV6-6 and TRBJ2-5; TRBD2 matches 7 bases. The J call may be in error: the DNA end matches TRBJ2-7 better. The CDR3 extends over 14 amino acids. Germline CDR1 is MNHNY and CDR2 is SVGAGI (reference sequence). CDR3 coding DNA: TGTGCCAGCAGTTACGGTGGGAGGGGTTACGAGCAGTACTTC. Translated, it gives CASSYGGRGYEQYF.

As to this clone: Compared with germline, one end of the junction differs, possibly owing to a read error. This chain links TRBV10-3 with TRBJ2-7; 10 nucleotides match TRBD2. CDR1 and CDR2 from the germline V gene are ENHRY and SYGVKD. The CDR3 is 13 amino acids. The CDR3 bases are TGTGCCACCAGTCAGCGGGAGGGTAACGAGCAGTACTTC. Amino acids: CATSQREGNEQYF.

CDR3 protein: CASSNRDRVGYGYTF. The CDR3, as DNA: TGTGCCAGCAGTAACCGGGACAGGGTTGGCTATGGCTACACCTTC. The chain links TRBV6-5 to TRBJ1-2; TRBD1 agrees at 9 bases. CDR1 MNHEY and CDR2 SVGAGI come from the germline V gene. J lost 4 bases, V lost 5 bases, and 8 bases had no gene match. CDR3 length equals 15 residues.

CDR3 sequence reads: CASSLPSGGTDTQYF. In DNA form, the CDR3 reads TGTGCCAGCAGCCTTCCTAGCGGGGGGACAGATACGCAGTATTTT. V usage is TRBV7-2 and J usage is TRBJ2-3, with 11 bases lining up with TRBD2. Trimming cost V 5 bases and J 3 bases; bases outside gene matches: 4. The CDR3 consists of 15 residues. CDR1 and CDR2 from the germline V gene are SGHTA and FQGNSA.

The chain employs TRBV6-5 and TRBJ1-1; D gene uncertain. Germline CDR1 MNHEY, CDR2 SVGAGI. The germline V and J ends were trimmed by 7 bases and 3 bases, with 12 bases remaining between them. The CDR3 covers 13 residues. CDR3 nucleotide sequence: TGTGCCAGCAAACCAGGCCGTTACACTGAAGCTTTCTTT. Its translation is CASKPGRYTEAFF.

The J gene is TRBJ1-2, the V gene TRBV19; D not certain. The V end was cut by 3 bases, the J end by 6 bases, with 14 bases between. Per germline, CDR1 LNHDA and CDR2 SQIVND (reference sequence). The CDR3 runs 14 residues. The chain's CDR3 is CASSISGRTNGYTF. In DNA form, the CDR3 reads TGTGCCAGTAGTATTTCCGGGAGAACGAATGGCTACACCTTC. Filled out from reference TRBV19 and TRBJ1-2, the complete variable domain reads DGGITQSPKYLFRKEGQNVTLSCEQNLNHDAMYWYRQDPGQGLRLIYYSQIVNDFQKGDIAEGYSVSREKKESFPLTVTSAQKNPTAFYLCASSISGRTNGYTFGSGTRLTVV.

The chain has TRBV10-1 and TRBJ2-1, with a weak D call TRBD2 (5 bases). The CDR3 runs 13 residues. Germline CDR1 WNHNN, CDR2 SYGVQD (reference sequence). V was trimmed by 3 bases and J by 5 bases, leaving 8 bases between them. CDR3 loop: CASSEDGNNEQFF. CDR3 sequence (DNA): TGCGCCAGCAGTGAAGACGGGAACAATGAGCAGTTCTTC.

The chain recombines TRBV6-5 with TRBJ2-2; D gene ambiguous. In germline, CDR1 is MNHEY, CDR2 SVGAGI. This CDR3 is 13 amino acids long. V dropped 5 bases and J dropped 1 base, with 5 bases sitting between them. The CDR3, as DNA: TGTGCCAGCAGTGGAAAGAACACCGGGGAGCTGTTTTTT. This sequence encodes CASSGKNTGELFF.

The genes are TRBV19 and TRBJ2-3, with 10 bases lining up with TRBD2. With 7 bases clipped from V and 4 bases from J, the junction kept 17 bases outside the gene matches. The CDR3 consists of 18 residues. Germline CDR1 reads LNHDA; CDR2 reads SQIVND (reference sequence). The CDR3 sequence: CASKELAGAKAGADTQYF. The CDR3 DNA sequence: TGTGCCAGTAAAGAGCTAGCGGGGGCCAAAGCAGGCGCAGATACGCAGTATTTT.

The chain couples TRBV5-1 to TRBJ1-6; maybe TRBD1 (5 bases). Germline CDR1 is SGHRS and CDR2 is YFSETQ. Between the trimmed V and J ends, which lost 0 bases and 7 bases, there was a span of 8 bases. This CDR3 is built from 14 residues. The CDR3 loop reads CASSLGQGNSPLHF. CDR3 DNA sequence: TGCGCCAGCAGCTTGGGCCAGGGCAATTCACCCCTCCACTTT.

The CDR3 is CASSLVRANEQFF. DNA of the CDR3: TGCGCCAGCAGCTTGGTCAGGGCCAATGAGCAGTTCTTC. The chain recombines TRBV5-1 with TRBJ2-1; D possibly corresponds to TRBD1 (5 bases). The CDR3 is made up of 13 amino acids. CDR1 and CDR2 (germline): SGHRS, YFSETQ. V lost 0 bases and J lost 6, with 7 bases in between.

V and J are TRBV7-3 and TRBJ2-3; TRBD2 agrees at 8 bases. Per germline, CDR1 SGHTA and CDR2 FQGTGA. This CDR3 has 14 residues. Trimming cost V 5 bases and J 6 bases; bases outside gene matches: 7. CDR3 amino acids: CASSPGGSGDTQYF. The CDR3 region has the DNA TGTGCCAGCAGCCCGGGGGGGTCAGGCGATACGCAGTATTTT.

The CDR3 reads CASSPASGARTGELFF. In nucleotides, the CDR3 is TGTGCCAGCAGCCCAGCATCGGGGGCGCGTACCGGGGAGCTGTTTTTT. The chain combines TRBV11-3 with TRBJ2-2; D assignment may be TRBD1 or TRBD2 (6 bases each). Between the trimmed V and J ends, which lost 5 bases and 5 bases, there was a span of 18 bases. CDR1 and CDR2 (germline): SGHNT, YENEEA. The CDR3 loop spans 16 amino acids.

The rearrangement links TRBV30 to TRBJ1-3; possibly TRBD1 for D (6 bases). The CDR3 sequence is 17 residues long. The V and J ends lost 3 bases and 10 bases respectively, with 28 bases between them. Germline V gives CDR1 GTSNPN, CDR2 SVGIG (reference sequence). The CDR3 DNA is TGTGCCTGGAGACCCATCCGAGGACGGGGGGCTGATGGTACCATATATTTT. This encodes CAWRPIRGRGADGTIYF.